Below, 11 T cell receptor beta chains from the same sample are listed, as sequenced in a study of cytomegalovirus exposure and HLA in healthy donors. Sequencing was performed with immunoSEQ multiplex PCR; in TCRdb, only in-frame clones are kept and a portion is missing. Of a few hundred thousand clones in the sample, 86% were seen once. Sequencing was done on a sample of PBMCs. The source is a woman in her late teens or twenties in good health and CMV-seronegative.

The chain is built from TRBV6-1 and TRBJ1-2; no definite D call. V was pared by 7 bases and J by 1 base, with 7 bases between. The germline V gene encodes CDR1 MNHNS and CDR2 SASEGT. This CDR3 comprises 12 residues. The chain's CDR3 is CASTASNYGYTF. CDR3 sequence (DNA): TGTGCCAGCACCGCCAGTAACTATGGCTACACCTTC.

The chain employs TRBV4-2 and TRBJ2-3; D unresolved. Per germline, CDR1 LGHNA and CDR2 YNFKEQ. V lost 1 base and J lost 0, with 11 bases in between. The length of the CDR3 is 16 residues. The CDR3 DNA reads TGTGCCAGCAGCCAAGGCATAGCCTCTAGCACAGATACGCAGTATTTT. Its protein product is CASSQGIASSTDTQYF.

J is TRBJ2-1 and V is TRBV7-8, with D possibly being TRBD2 (5 bases). Germline CDR1 SGHVS, CDR2 FQNEAQ. CDR3 size: 13 residues. V lost 0 bases and J 8 bases, leaving 8 bases between the germline ends. This CDR3 reads CASSLARVDEQFF. The DNA of the CDR3 is TGTGCCAGCAGCTTAGCGAGGGTCGATGAGCAGTTCTTC.

This clone was seen just once. The V call is TRBV5-8, the J call TRBJ1-2; 7 bases align to TRBD1. This CDR3 region has 17 residues. V shed 4 bases and J 1 base; nucleotides not matched to a gene: 13. Germline CDR1 is SGHTS and CDR2 is YDEGEE. The CDR3 DNA reads as TGTGCCAGCAGCGCCCGTATTGGGACAGCCTTTAACTATGGCTACACCTTC. Protein product: CASSARIGTAFNYGYTF.

V and J are TRBV15 and TRBJ2-3; 8 bases line up with TRBD2. This CDR3 region has 16 residues. V shed 1 base, J shed 4 bases, and the junction held 7 bases outside the gene matches. CDR1 and CDR2 (germline): LNHNV, YYDKDF (reference sequence). DNA of the CDR3: TGTGCCACCAGCAGAGCCGCGGTAGCGGGATCAGATACGCAGTATTTT. As protein: CATSRAAVAGSDTQYF.

CDR3 protein: CASSLYIGTDTQYF. CDR3 in DNA: TGTGCCAGCAGCTTATACATTGGCACAGATACGCAGTATTTT. The rearrangement uses TRBV7-9 and TRBJ2-3, with no clear D. The germline CDR1 and CDR2 sequences are SEHNR and FQNEAQ (reference sequence). The V end was cut by 2 bases, the J end by 1 base, with 7 bases between. The CDR3 runs 14 residues.

The chain uses TRBV6-5 and TRBJ2-2; D possibly corresponds to TRBD2 (5 bases). The CDR3 consists of 14 residues. Trimming shortened V by 3 bases and J by 3 bases, and 8 bases separated the two germline ends. Germline CDR1 MNHEY, CDR2 SVGAGI. The CDR3 sequence: CASSYGEYTGELFF. In DNA form, the CDR3 reads TGTGCCAGCAGTTATGGGGAGTACACCGGGGAGCTGTTTTTT.

The chain has TRBV2 and TRBJ2-6; D not resolved. Trimming cost V 6 bases and J 2 bases, with 11 bases left between them. The germline V gene encodes CDR1 SNHLY and CDR2 FYNNEI. The CDR3 covers 15 residues. The CDR3 DNA follows: TGTGCCAGCAGGGTACAGCTGACTGGGGCCAACGTCCTGACTTTC. Translation gives CASRVQLTGANVLTF.

This rearrangement joins TRBV6-1 to TRBJ2-7; 9 positions match TRBD1. The CDR3 runs to 13 residues. Looked up from germline, CDR1 is MNHNS and CDR2 is SASEGT. V lost 8 bases to trimming and J lost 5 bases; unmatched junction nucleotides: 7. The CDR3 here is CASRDRARNEQYF. The CDR3 DNA is TGTGCCAGCCGGGACAGGGCACGGAACGAGCAGTACTTC.

J is TRBJ2-3 and V is TRBV5-4, with 8 bases aligning to TRBD2. Germline CDR1 reads SGHNT; CDR2 reads YYREEE (reference sequence). CDR3 length: 17 residues. V dropped 0 bases and J dropped 2; count of bases not matched to a gene: 8. This CDR3 is CASSLANTGGHTDTQYF. DNA of the CDR3: TGTGCCAGCAGCTTGGCCAATACGGGGGGGCACACAGATACGCAGTATTTT.

This chain connects TRBV7-8 to TRBJ2-6; TRBD2 might be the D (5 bases). V was trimmed by 2 bases and J by 0 bases, leaving 14 bases between them. This CDR3 region has 18 residues. The germline V gene has CDR1 SGHVS and CDR2 FQNEAQ. CDR3 coding DNA: TGTGCCAGCAGCTTATGGTGGGAGCACGGCTCTGGGGCCAACGTCCTGACTTTC. Protein sequence: CASSLWWEHGSGANVLTF.